These T cell receptor beta chains were read from a single sample in a study of blood T cells in healthy people across ages. TCRdb re-called the 5' RACE reads with MiXCR, one entry per CDR3 protein. This table holds fewer than 2 million distinct CDR3 sequences, roughly two fifths found once. Sequenced input: blood. These receptors all come from a human donor in good health. CDR3s include the opening cysteine and the closing phenylalanine or tryptophan.

V,CDR3
TRBV6-2/TRBV6-3,CASSSPSREGGNEQFF
TRBV11-2,CASSPDRGQGTDTQYF
TRBV7-9,CASSPIPQGNEKLFF
TRBV15,CATSRTGASYEQYF
TRBV6-5,CASSYSAGGDYEQYF
TRBV7-6,CASSLATRDTEAFF
TRBV24-1,CATSDTGGADTQYF
TRBV12-3/TRBV12-4,CARSPRGAFISTDTQYF
TRBV4-1,CASSQSLRVGETQYF
TRBV6-1,CASSETGPVYGYTF
TRBV20-1,CRARVNGETQYF
TRBV4-1,CASSVNKQGGNYEQYF
TRBV5-1,CASSLVVSGGGYGYTF
TRBV20-1,CSARGGQGVYGYTF
TRBV2,CASSDPLGPRGDSYEQYF
TRBV7-8,CASSWDPGNTIYF
TRBV10-3,CAISEPGRGDPYEQYF
TRBV20-1,CSARFGAPLQPQHF
TRBV9,CASSVASGGFYNEQFF
TRBV7-8,CASNMDRGFYNEQFF
TRBV4-3,CASSQEGVGHEQFF
TRBV27,CASSSFFIRGNQPQHF
TRBV29-1,CSVRGQMNTEAFF
TRBV20-1,CSASGSVNQPQHF
TRBV5-5,CASRTGQGSHGQYF
TRBV6-5,CASSSLTDSTNEKLFF
TRBV3-1,CASSPDSYYEQYF
TRBV20-1,CSARDVGGRSGYNEQFF
TRBV12-3/TRBV12-4,CASSSGMNEQFF
TRBV5-1,CASSWSGGDTEAFF
TRBV12-5,CASANHRDEQFF
TRBV7-2,CASSLGGLAGYWGGDEQFF
TRBV5-1,CASSEGMEYGYTF
TRBV4-3,CASSQEWGLDTQYF
TRBV7-9,CASSSGWTENYGYTF